The 17 T cell receptor beta chains presented below share a single source sample, sequenced in a study of blood T cells in healthy people across ages. A sample-barcoded 5' primer and a J-beta primer mix were used in a second PCR of roughly 7 to 11 cycles. MiXCR, applied by TCRdb to the 5' RACE reads, yields one record per CDR3 protein. The table records hundreds of thousands of distinct CDR3 sequences, around 50% of them present only once. Material: blood. The receptors originated from a man aged 40-50 years in good health.

The V gene is TRBV28, the J gene TRBJ2-5; D gene unclear. V was clipped by 6 bases and J by 2 bases, with 10 bases between them. CDR3 length: 13 residues. Germline values: CDR1 MDHEN, CDR2 SYDVKM. CDR3 sequence (DNA): TGTGCCAGCAGAGATTATATACAAGAGACCCAGTACTTC. Protein sequence: CASRDYIQETQYF.

The CDR3 loop is CASSLPGQLGGSYNEQFF. The CDR3 bases are TGCGCCAGCAGCTTGCCGGGACAGCTCGGAGGCTCCTACAATGAGCAGTTCTTC. The chain links TRBV5-1 to TRBJ2-1, with TRBD1 identical over 7 bases. V shed 1 base and J 0 bases; nucleotides not matched to a gene: 10. The V gene's germline CDR1 is SGHRS and CDR2 YFSETQ. The CDR3 loop spans 18 amino acids.

The gene calls are TRBV7-2 and TRBJ2-4; D gene uncertain. The J call may not be correct, given that the DNA end is closer to TRBJ2-7. Germline V lookup: CDR1 SGHTA, CDR2 FQGNSA. The CDR3 has 14 amino acids. CDR3 bases: TGTGCCAGCAGCTTAGCATCTACTTCCTACGAGCAGTACTTC. The encoded protein is CASSLASTSYEQYF.

There are many counts of this clonotype. This chain uses TRBV18 with TRBJ2-5, with D hard to call. The germline CDR1 and CDR2 sequences are KGHSH and LQKENI. The V end lost 8 bases, the J end lost 0 bases, and 4 bases lay between the germline ends. The CDR3 spans 11 residues. CDR3 loop: CASSDQETQYF. The CDR3 DNA reads as TGTGCCAGCAGCGACCAAGAGACCCAGTACTTC.

As for this clonotype: An end of the junction differs from the germline gene, which may be a read error. This chain joins TRBV2 and TRBJ1-6; unclear D gene. This CDR3 has 14 residues. Germline CDR1 is SNHLY and CDR2 is FYNNEI. CDR3 sequence reads: CASSEMSPNSPPHF. CDR3 coding DNA: TGTGCCAGCAGTGAGATGAGTCCTAATTCACCCCCCCACTTT.

The chain combines TRBV24-1 with TRBJ2-1; TRBD2 is a possible D gene (6 bases). V was trimmed by 6 bases and J by 0 bases, leaving 11 bases between them. The CDR3 covers 15 residues. Looked up from germline, CDR1 is KGHDR and CDR2 is SFDVKD. The CDR3 sequence: CATSRELGSYNEQFF. For the CDR3, the DNA is TGTGCCACCAGTCGGGAGTTGGGCTCCTACAATGAGCAGTTCTTC.

The chain recombines TRBV29-1 with TRBJ2-3; D not resolved. The CDR3 sequence is 12 residues long. V dropped 0 bases and J dropped 5 bases, with 6 bases sitting between them. Germline V gives CDR1 SQVTM, CDR2 ANQGSEA. As DNA, the CDR3 is TGCAGCGTTGAAGATAGGAGAGATACGCAGTATTTT. This gives the protein CSVEDRRDTQYF.

V gene TRBV28 combines with J gene TRBJ2-1; TRBD1 is a possible D gene (5 bases). CDR3 length equals 15 residues. Germline values: CDR1 MDHEN, CDR2 SYDVKM. V was pared by 6 bases and J by 7 bases, with 19 bases between. The CDR3 sequence: CASSKGPEVLNEQFF. The DNA of the CDR3 is TGTGCCAGCAGCAAGGGGCCAGAGGTTTTGAATGAGCAGTTCTTC.

In its sample, this clonotype was seen a few times. The V and J genes are TRBV25-1 and TRBJ2-6; 8 bases align to TRBD1. J was trimmed by 0 bases and V by 8 bases; bases with no gene match: 6. The CDR3 totals 16 residues. Per germline, CDR1 MGHDK and CDR2 SYGVNS. This CDR3 reads CASVATGGSGANVLTF. CDR3 bases: TGTGCCAGCGTAGCCACAGGGGGCTCTGGGGCCAACGTCCTGACTTTC.

This clonotype came up a few times. The V gene is TRBV5-1, the J gene TRBJ1-5; TRBD1 aligns across 7 bases. The germline V gene has CDR1 SGHRS and CDR2 YFSETQ. V lost 0 bases and J lost 1; bases outside the gene matches: 1. The CDR3 covers 15 residues. This CDR3 is CASSLETGSNQPQHF. The CDR3 nucleotides are TGCGCCAGCAGCTTGGAGACAGGGAGCAATCAGCCCCAGCATTTT.

This clonotype was detected only a few times. The chain uses TRBV27 and TRBJ2-7; D is perhaps TRBD1 (6 bases). Trimming shortened V by 6 bases and J by 6 bases, and 15 bases separated the two germline ends. The CDR3 covers 13 residues. The V gene's germline CDR1 is MNHEY and CDR2 SMNVEV (reference sequence). CDR3 DNA: TGTGCCAGCAGCGGAACAGGGAATCGCGAGCAGTACTTC. Translated, it gives CASSGTGNREQYF.

This clonotype was picked up a small number of times. V is TRBV9 and J is TRBJ2-5, with a weak D call TRBD2 (7 bases). Germline V gives CDR1 SGDLS, CDR2 YYNGEE. There are 14 residues in the CDR3. Trimming pared 4 bases from V and 5 bases from J, leaving 15 bases between. The CDR3 bases are TGTGCCAGCAGCCCTCGGCGGGGGCAGGAGACCCAGTACTTC. It specifies CASSPRRGQETQYF.

The rearrangement uses TRBV4-3 and TRBJ1-1; D is unclear. CDR1 LGHNA and CDR2 YSLEER come from the germline V gene. V was pared by 1 base and J by 1 base, with 13 bases between. The CDR3 consists of 16 residues. The CDR3 DNA is TGCGCCAGCAGCCAAGTCGCGTTTGGTGGGAACACTGAAGCTTTCTTT. This translates into CASSQVAFGGNTEAFF.

The chain joins TRBV6-1 to TRBJ2-5; 10 bases fit TRBD1. V lost 8 bases and J lost 2; bases outside the gene matches: 11. This CDR3 has 16 residues. Germline-derived CDR1 and CDR2 are MNHNS and SASEGT. The CDR3 region has the DNA TGTGCCAGCTCACTACCTCCGGGACAGGGGCAAGAGACCCAGTACTTC. This translates into CASSLPPGQGQETQYF.

A few counts support this clonotype. The rearrangement uses TRBV7-9 and TRBJ2-3, with 13 bases identical to TRBD2. This CDR3 is built from 17 residues. J was trimmed by 2 bases and V by 5 bases; bases with no gene match: 7. Germline V gives CDR1 SEHNR, CDR2 FQNEAQ (reference sequence). The CDR3 DNA is TGTGCCAGCAGCCGATCGGGACTAGCGGGATTCACAGATACGCAGTATTTT. Protein product: CASSRSGLAGFTDTQYF.

V is TRBV5-1 and J is TRBJ2-3; tentative D call: TRBD1 (5 bases). The V gene lost 2 bases and the J gene lost 8 bases, with 15 bases spanning the gap. The CDR3 has 14 amino acids. The V gene's germline CDR1 is SGHRS and CDR2 YFSETQ. The CDR3 loop reads CASSFARVEGTQYF. CDR3 DNA: TGCGCCAGCAGCTTCGCCAGGGTGGAAGGTACGCAGTATTTT.

This clonotype was seen more than once but under ten times. This chain connects TRBV7-2 to TRBJ1-4; 8 positions match TRBD1. The germline CDR1 and CDR2 sequences are SGHTA and FQGNSA. The CDR3 has 13 amino acids. V trimming: 5 bases; J trimming: 7 bases; junction bases outside the gene matches: 3. CDR3 DNA sequence: TGTGCCAGCAGCCAAGGGACAGGTGAAAAACTGTTTTTT. This translates into CASSQGTGEKLFF.